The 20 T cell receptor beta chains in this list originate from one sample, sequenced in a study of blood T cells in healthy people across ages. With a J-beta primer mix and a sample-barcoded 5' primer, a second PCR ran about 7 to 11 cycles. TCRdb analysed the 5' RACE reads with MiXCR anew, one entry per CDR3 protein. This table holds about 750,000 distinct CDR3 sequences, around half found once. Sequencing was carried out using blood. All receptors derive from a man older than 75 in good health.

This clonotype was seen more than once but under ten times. CDR3 residues: CASSRDQGGEQYF. The DNA of the CDR3 is TGTGCCAGCAGCCGAGACCAAGGGGGTGAGCAGTACTTC. The chain uses TRBV14 and TRBJ2-7; D possibly corresponds to TRBD1 (6 bases). CDR1 is SGHDN and CDR2 is FVKESK in the germline V gene. The CDR3 is 13 residues long. V lost 4 bases and J 7 bases, leaving 14 bases between the germline ends.

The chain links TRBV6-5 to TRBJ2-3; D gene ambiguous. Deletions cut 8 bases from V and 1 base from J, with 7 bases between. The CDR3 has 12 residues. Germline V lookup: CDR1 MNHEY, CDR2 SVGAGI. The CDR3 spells CASFAGTDTQYF. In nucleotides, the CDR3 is TGTGCCAGCTTTGCCGGCACAGATACGCAGTATTTT.

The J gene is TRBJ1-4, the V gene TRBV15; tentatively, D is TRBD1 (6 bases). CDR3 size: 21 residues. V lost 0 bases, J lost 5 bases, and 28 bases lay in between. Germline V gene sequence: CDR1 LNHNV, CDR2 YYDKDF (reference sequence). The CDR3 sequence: CATSRDFRTRGTIGENEKLFF. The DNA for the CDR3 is TGTGCCACCAGCAGAGATTTTAGAACAAGGGGGACGATTGGGGAAAATGAAAAACTGTTTTTT. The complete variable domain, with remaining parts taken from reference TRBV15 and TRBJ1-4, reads DAMVIQNPRYQVTQFGKPVTLSCSQTLNHNVMYWYQQKSSQAPKLLFHYYDKDFNNEADTPDNFQSRRPNTSFCFLDIRSPGLGDTAMYLCATSRDFRTRGTIGENEKLFFGSGTQLSVL.

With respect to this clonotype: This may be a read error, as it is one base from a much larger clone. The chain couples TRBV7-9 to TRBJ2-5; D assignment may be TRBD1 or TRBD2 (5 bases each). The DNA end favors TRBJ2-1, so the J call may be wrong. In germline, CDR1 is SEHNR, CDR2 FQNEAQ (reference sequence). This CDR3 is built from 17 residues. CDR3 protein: CASSRVAGKTTTETQFF. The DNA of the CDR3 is TGTGCCAGCAGCCGCGTTGCAGGGAAGACTACTACAGAGACCCAGTTCTTC.

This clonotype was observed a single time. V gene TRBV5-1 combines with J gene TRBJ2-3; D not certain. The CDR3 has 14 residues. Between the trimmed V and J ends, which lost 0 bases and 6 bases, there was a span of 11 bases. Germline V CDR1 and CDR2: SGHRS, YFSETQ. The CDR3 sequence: CASSLGFGGDTQYF. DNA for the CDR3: TGCGCCAGCAGCTTGGGGTTCGGCGGCGATACGCAGTATTTT.

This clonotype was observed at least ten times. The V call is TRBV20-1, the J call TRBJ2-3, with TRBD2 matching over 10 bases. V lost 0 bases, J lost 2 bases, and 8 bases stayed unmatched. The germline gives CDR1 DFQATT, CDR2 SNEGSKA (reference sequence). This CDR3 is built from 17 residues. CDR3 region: CSARDPRTSGHTDTQYF. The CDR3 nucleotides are TGCAGTGCTAGAGATCCCCGGACTAGCGGACACACAGATACGCAGTATTTT.

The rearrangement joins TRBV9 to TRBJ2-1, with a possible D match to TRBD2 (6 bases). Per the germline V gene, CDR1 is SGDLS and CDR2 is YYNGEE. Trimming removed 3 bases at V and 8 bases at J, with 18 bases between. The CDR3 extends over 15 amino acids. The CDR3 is CASSASGTGLHEQFF. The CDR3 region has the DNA TGTGCCAGCAGCGCGTCAGGGACTGGTCTTCATGAGCAGTTCTTC.

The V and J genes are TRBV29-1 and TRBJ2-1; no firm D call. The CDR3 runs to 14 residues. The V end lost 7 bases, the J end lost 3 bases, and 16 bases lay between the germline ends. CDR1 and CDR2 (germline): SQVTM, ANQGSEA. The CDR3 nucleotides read TGCAGCGCTCCCATTGCGGCAGACTACAATGAGCAGTTCTTC. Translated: CSAPIAADYNEQFF.

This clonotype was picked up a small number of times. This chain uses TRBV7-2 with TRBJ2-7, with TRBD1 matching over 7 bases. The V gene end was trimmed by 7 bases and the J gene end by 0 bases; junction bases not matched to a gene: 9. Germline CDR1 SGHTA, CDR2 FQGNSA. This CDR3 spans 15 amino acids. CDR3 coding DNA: TGTGCCAGCACCACGAGACAGGGCCACTCCTACGAGCAGTACTTC. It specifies CASTTRQGHSYEQYF.

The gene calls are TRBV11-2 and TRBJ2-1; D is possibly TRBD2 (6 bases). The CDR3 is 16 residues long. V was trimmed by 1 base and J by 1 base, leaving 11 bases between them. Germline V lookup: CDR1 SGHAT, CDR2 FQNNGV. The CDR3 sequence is CASSLVGTRSYNEQFF. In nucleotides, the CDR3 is TGTGCCAGCAGCTTAGTTGGGACTCGGTCCTACAATGAGCAGTTCTTC.

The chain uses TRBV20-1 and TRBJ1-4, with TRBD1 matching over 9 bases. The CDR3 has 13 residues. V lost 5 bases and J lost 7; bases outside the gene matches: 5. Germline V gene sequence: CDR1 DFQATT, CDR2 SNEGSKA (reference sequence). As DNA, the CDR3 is TGCAGTGCTCTCGGGACAGGGCTTGAAAAACTGTTTTTT. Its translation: CSALGTGLEKLFF.

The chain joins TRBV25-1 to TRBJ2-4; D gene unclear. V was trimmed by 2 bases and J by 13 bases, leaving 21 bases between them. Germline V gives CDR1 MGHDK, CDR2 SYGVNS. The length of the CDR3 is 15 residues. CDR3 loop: CASSETRLSAEEQYF. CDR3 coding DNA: TGTGCCAGCAGTGAAACGCGGCTTTCCGCAGAAGAGCAGTACTTC.

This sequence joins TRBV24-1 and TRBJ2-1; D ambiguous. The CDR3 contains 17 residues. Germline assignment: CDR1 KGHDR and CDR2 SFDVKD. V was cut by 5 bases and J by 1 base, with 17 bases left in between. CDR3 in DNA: TGTGCCACCAGTGCTCCGGCTTCCTTGACTTCCTACAATGAGCAGTTCTTC. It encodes CATSAPASLTSYNEQFF.

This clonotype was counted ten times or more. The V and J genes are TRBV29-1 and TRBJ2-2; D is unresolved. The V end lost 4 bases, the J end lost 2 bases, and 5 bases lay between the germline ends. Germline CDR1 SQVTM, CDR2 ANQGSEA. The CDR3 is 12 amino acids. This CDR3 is CSVGLNTGELFF. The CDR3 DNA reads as TGCAGCGTTGGGTTAAACACCGGGGAGCTGTTTTTT.

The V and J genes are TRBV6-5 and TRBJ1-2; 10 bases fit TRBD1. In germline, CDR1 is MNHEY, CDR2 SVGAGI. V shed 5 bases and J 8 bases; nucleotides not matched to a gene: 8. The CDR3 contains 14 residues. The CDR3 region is CASSAPGTGAGYTF. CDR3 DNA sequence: TGTGCCAGCAGTGCCCCAGGGACAGGGGCCGGCTACACCTTC.

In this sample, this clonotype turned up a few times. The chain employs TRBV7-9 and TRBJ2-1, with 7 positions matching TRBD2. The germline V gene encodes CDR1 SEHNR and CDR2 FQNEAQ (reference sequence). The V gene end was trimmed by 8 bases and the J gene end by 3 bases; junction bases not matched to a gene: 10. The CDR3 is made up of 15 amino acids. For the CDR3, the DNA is TGTGCCAGCGCACGATGGGAGGGCGGCTACAATGAGCAGTTCTTC. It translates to CASARWEGGYNEQFF.

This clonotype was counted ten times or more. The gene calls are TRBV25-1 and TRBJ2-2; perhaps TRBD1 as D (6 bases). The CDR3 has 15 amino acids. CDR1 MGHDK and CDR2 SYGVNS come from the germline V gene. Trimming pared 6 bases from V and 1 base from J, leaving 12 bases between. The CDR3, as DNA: TGTGCCAGCAGGAGGGGGACACGGAACACCGGGGAGCTGTTTTTT. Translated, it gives CASRRGTRNTGELFF.

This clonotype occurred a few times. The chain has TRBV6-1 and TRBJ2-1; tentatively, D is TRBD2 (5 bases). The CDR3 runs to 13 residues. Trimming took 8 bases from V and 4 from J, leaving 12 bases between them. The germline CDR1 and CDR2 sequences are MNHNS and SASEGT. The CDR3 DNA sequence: TGTGCCAGCTCGGACTGGAAGTACAATGAGCAGTTCTTC. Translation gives CASSDWKYNEQFF.

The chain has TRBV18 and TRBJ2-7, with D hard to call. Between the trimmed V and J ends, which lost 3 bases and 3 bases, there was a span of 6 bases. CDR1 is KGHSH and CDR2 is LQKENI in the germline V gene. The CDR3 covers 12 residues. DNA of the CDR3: TGTGCCAGCTCACCTTCGGACTACGAGCAGTACTTC. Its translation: CASSPSDYEQYF.

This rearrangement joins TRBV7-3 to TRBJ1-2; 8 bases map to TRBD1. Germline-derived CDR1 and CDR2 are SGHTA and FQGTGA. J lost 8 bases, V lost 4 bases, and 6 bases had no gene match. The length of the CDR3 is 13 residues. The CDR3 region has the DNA TGTGCCAGCAGCTCAGGACAGGGTTGGGGCTACACCTTC. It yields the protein CASSSGQGWGYTF. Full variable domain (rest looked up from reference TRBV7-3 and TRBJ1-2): GAGVSQTPSNKVTEKGKYVELRCDPISGHTALYWYRQSLGQGPEFLIYFQGTGAADDSGLPNDRFFAVRPEGSVSTLKIQRTERGDSAVYLCASSSGQGWGYTFGSGTRLTVV.